The 22 T cell receptor beta chains below were found in one sample sequenced in a study of cytomegalovirus exposure and HLA in healthy donors. Amplification used 60 Vbeta primers and 13 Jbeta primers. Profiled with immunoSEQ multiplex PCR; TCRdb holds only in-frame clones, not every one. The table for this sample gives 200,000 to 250,000 clones. Sequencing input: PBMCs. Receptors were obtained from a woman in her twenties or thirties in good health and CMV-seropositive.

This chain joins TRBV7-2 and TRBJ1-3; TRBD1 aligns across 8 bases. The CDR3 is 14 residues long. Germline CDR1 and CDR2: SGHTA and FQGNSA. The junction had 2 bases not matched to a gene; V was cut back by 5 bases and J by 2 bases. The CDR3, as DNA: TGTGCCAGCAGCCAGGACAGGGCTGGAAACACCATATATTTT. Amino acids: CASSQDRAGNTIYF.

The gene calls are TRBV2 and TRBJ2-3; 9 bases fit TRBD2. Germline V gives CDR1 SNHLY, CDR2 FYNNEI. Germline trimming cut 6 bases from V and 6 bases from J; bases unmatched to any gene: 19. The CDR3 runs 18 residues. The CDR3 here is CASRTGRELAGPTDTQYF. CDR3 bases: TGTGCCAGCAGGACCGGGAGGGAGCTAGCGGGGCCCACGGATACGCAGTATTTT.

V and J are TRBV19 and TRBJ2-1, with D tentatively TRBD1 (5 bases). Germline-derived CDR1 and CDR2 are LNHDA and SQIVND (reference sequence). CDR3 size: 17 residues. V shed 6 bases and J shed 5 bases, with 23 bases lying between them. The CDR3 protein is CASRFLDNHPGNNEQFF. CDR3 nucleotide sequence: TGTGCCAGTAGGTTTTTGGACAATCACCCCGGAAACAATGAGCAGTTCTTC.

The chain uses TRBV7-2 and TRBJ2-1; 8 bases fit TRBD2. The CDR3 runs 14 residues. Trimming cost V 7 bases and J 7 bases; bases outside gene matches: 9. Germline V gene sequence: CDR1 SGHTA, CDR2 FQGNSA. CDR3 sequence (DNA): TGTGCCAGCAATAGAGCGGGAGCTCGGAATGAGCAGTTCTTC. The encoded protein is CASNRAGARNEQFF. The entire variable domain, with the rest obtained from reference TRBV7-2 and TRBJ2-1, is as follows: GAGVSQSPSNKVTEKGKDVELRCDPISGHTALYWYRQSLGQGLEFLIYFQGNSAPDKSGLPSDRFSAERTGGSVSTLTIQRTQQEDSAVYLCASNRAGARNEQFFGPGTRLTVL.

The chain employs TRBV28 and TRBJ2-7; 8 positions match TRBD1. CDR1 MDHEN and CDR2 SYDVKM come from the germline V gene. V gave up 5 bases and J gave up 4 bases; unmatched junction bases: 7. This CDR3 contains 14 residues. In nucleotides, the CDR3 is TGTGCCAGCAGTCCGGTGACAGGGGTTTACGAGCAGTACTTC. Protein product: CASSPVTGVYEQYF.

The chain carries TRBV11-2 and TRBJ1-4; D is perhaps TRBD1 (5 bases). Trimming left V 5 bases short and J 7 bases short, with 14 bases between. The CDR3 length is 14 residues. The germline V gene has CDR1 SGHAT and CDR2 FQNNGV. The CDR3 DNA reads TGTGCCAGCAGCCTAGTTTTCGGGGGTGAAAAACTGTTTTTT. This sequence encodes CASSLVFGGEKLFF.

This chain connects TRBV2 to TRBJ1-2; 7 bases are shared with TRBD1. This CDR3 comprises 14 residues. CDR1 and CDR2 from the germline V gene are SNHLY and FYNNEI. With 3 bases clipped from V and 8 bases from J, the junction kept 9 bases outside the gene matches. CDR3 DNA sequence: TGTGCCAGCAGTGAGGTGCAGGGGGGAAAGGGCTACACCTTC. Translated, it gives CASSEVQGGKGYTF.

The chain joins TRBV4-2 to TRBJ2-7; 9 positions match TRBD1. CDR1 is LGHNA, CDR2 YNFKEQ, per germline. The CDR3 covers 16 residues. With 3 bases clipped from V and 7 bases from J, the junction kept 13 bases outside the gene matches. The CDR3 DNA reads as TGTGCCAGCAGCCAGGGACCGGACAGGGGAATAGAAGAGCAGTACTTC. This gives the protein CASSQGPDRGIEEQYF.

V gene TRBV19 combines with J gene TRBJ2-1; TRBD2 aligns across 10 bases. V lost 5 bases, J lost 5 bases, and 9 bases stayed unmatched. This CDR3 has 16 residues. Germline CDR1 reads LNHDA; CDR2 reads SQIVND (reference sequence). The CDR3 sequence is CASSPLTSGEHNEQFF. The DNA for the CDR3 is TGTGCCAGTAGTCCCCTCACTAGCGGGGAACACAATGAGCAGTTCTTC. Full variable domain (outside the CDR3, taken from reference TRBV19 and TRBJ2-1): DGGITQSPKYLFRKEGQNVTLSCEQNLNHDAMYWYRQDPGQGLRLIYYSQIVNDFQKGDIAEGYSVSREKKESFPLTVTSAQKNPTAFYLCASSPLTSGEHNEQFFGPGTRLTVL.

Here the CDR3 reads CASSLEGGYTEAFF. For the CDR3, the DNA is TGCGCCAGCAGCTTGGAAGGGGGTTACACTGAAGCTTTCTTT. The chain combines TRBV5-1 with TRBJ1-1, with a tentative D call TRBD1 (6 bases). This CDR3 is 14 amino acids long. With 0 bases removed from V and 3 bases from J, the gap between germline ends came to 9 bases. In germline, CDR1 is SGHRS, CDR2 YFSETQ.

The chain employs TRBV6-5 and TRBJ2-5; 14 bases match TRBD2. TRBJ2-7 explains the end of the DNA better; the J call may be wrong. This CDR3 comprises 14 residues. The germline gives CDR1 MNHEY, CDR2 SVGAGI. Here the CDR3 DNA reads TGTGCCAGCAGGGGGACTAGCGGGAGCTACGAGCAGTACTTC. Protein sequence: CASRGTSGSYEQYF.

This chain links TRBV4-1 with TRBJ2-5; 7 positions agree with TRBD2. J lost 5 bases, V lost 1 base, and 10 bases had no gene match. This CDR3 comprises 16 residues. Germline V gene lookup returns CDR1 MGHRA and CDR2 YSYEKL. CDR3 nucleotide sequence: TGCGCCAGCAGCCAAGTGCGGGCGGGAGTGGGTGAGACCCAGTACTTC. It codes for CASSQVRAGVGETQYF.

The chain has TRBV27 and TRBJ1-1; TRBD1 matches 8 bases. The CDR3 sequence is 19 residues long. CDR1 MNHEY and CDR2 SMNVEV come from the germline V gene (reference sequence). With V trimmed by 0 bases and J by 0 bases, 12 bases remained unmatched. CDR3 residues: CASSLSGGQGARLNTEAFF. In DNA form, the CDR3 reads TGTGCCAGCAGTTTATCAGGTGGACAGGGCGCGCGTTTGAACACTGAAGCTTTCTTT.

The rearrangement uses TRBV18 and TRBJ1-2; 8 bases are shared with TRBD1. The CDR3 length is 16 residues. Germline CDR1 reads KGHSH; CDR2 reads LQKENI. V was pared by 3 bases and J by 4 bases, with 10 bases of the junction left unmatched. The CDR3 is CASSPGQASGGYGYTF. CDR3 coding DNA: TGTGCCAGCTCACCGGGACAGGCGTCTGGAGGCTATGGCTACACCTTC.

This chain links TRBV5-1 with TRBJ2-1; 16 positions match TRBD2. Germline V gene sequence: CDR1 SGHRS, CDR2 YFSETQ. The CDR3 consists of 20 residues. V lost 2 bases, J lost 4 bases, and 12 bases stayed unmatched. The CDR3 DNA reads TGCGCCAGCAGCTTTATAAAAGTGGGACTAGCGGGAGGGAGGTACAATGAGCAGTTCTTC. The encoded protein is CASSFIKVGLAGGRYNEQFF.

This rearrangement joins TRBV21-1 to TRBJ2-2; the table's D call, TRBD1, was not checked against the DNA. TRBV21-1 is labeled a pseudogene. This CDR3 contains 20 residues. The CDR3 DNA follows: TGTGCCAGCAGCGAAAAGTCGGTAAGACAGGGATTAAAGTTTATCGGGGAGCTGTTTTTT. Translated: CASSEKSVRQGLKFIGELFF.

In nucleotides, the CDR3 is TGTGCCAGTAGGATGAGCGGGAGCGGCGATGAGCAGTTCTTC. Amino acid sequence: CASRMSGSGDEQFF. The chain links TRBV19 to TRBJ2-1; 8 bases are shared with TRBD2. From germline, CDR1 is LNHDA and CDR2 SQIVND (reference sequence). The J segment lost 8 bases and the V segment lost 6 bases, leaving 9 bases of the junction unmatched. CDR3 length: 14 residues.

The chain links TRBV7-2 to TRBJ1-3; D not certain. Germline V lookup: CDR1 SGHTA, CDR2 FQGNSA. The germline V and J ends were trimmed by 2 bases and 5 bases, with 4 bases remaining between them. The CDR3 covers 12 residues. The CDR3 spells CASSLRRNTIYF. The CDR3 coding sequence is TGTGCCAGCAGCTTACGTAGAAACACCATATATTTT.

This chain links TRBV15 with TRBJ2-7; perhaps TRBD1 as D (5 bases). Germline loops: CDR1 LNHNV, CDR2 YYDKDF (reference sequence). The CDR3 totals 15 residues. Trimming took off 1 base at V and 0 bases at J, with 10 bases between the two ends. This CDR3 reads CATSRGGALSYEQYF. The CDR3 nucleotides read TGTGCCACCAGCAGAGGGGGCGCCCTCTCCTACGAGCAGTACTTC.

The J gene is TRBJ1-2, the V gene TRBV11-2, with D possibly TRBD1 on 5 matching bases. V dropped 3 bases and J dropped 4 bases, with 12 bases sitting between them. The CDR3 loop spans 14 amino acids. Germline V gene sequence: CDR1 SGHAT, CDR2 FQNNGV. In DNA form, the CDR3 reads TGTGCCAGCAGCTTGTCCCAGGGCGGCTATGGCTACACCTTC. It yields the protein CASSLSQGGYGYTF.

The gene calls are TRBV11-3 and TRBJ1-2; tentative D call: TRBD1 (5 bases). CDR3 length: 16 amino acids. Looked up from germline, CDR1 is SGHNT and CDR2 is YENEEA. V lost 4 bases and J lost 6, with 21 bases in between. The CDR3 spells CASSSDGDSSADGYTF. In nucleotides, the CDR3 is TGTGCCAGCAGCTCCGACGGAGACAGCTCGGCGGATGGCTACACCTTC.

The chain recombines TRBV5-4 with TRBJ2-1, with D hard to call. Germline CDR1 and CDR2: SGHNT and YYREEE (reference sequence). The V gene lost 0 bases and the J gene lost 0 bases, with 7 bases spanning the gap. The CDR3 is 15 residues long. CDR3 in DNA: TGTGCCAGCAGCTTGGATCCGAGCTCCTACAATGAGCAGTTCTTC. Protein sequence: CASSLDPSSYNEQFF.